This TCR beta chain was observed in a study of blood T cells in healthy people across ages. Study-level findings and limits: The long-lived group displayed more naive CD4+ cells, plus higher diversity, than the aged donors did.

The CDR3 is made up of 14 amino acids. Germline V gene data show CDR1 as DFQATT and CDR2 as SNEGSKA (reference sequence). Details on this clonotype: Its matching antigen is unknown. An end of the junction does not agree with germline; a read error may underlie this.

Next came a second PCR, run for roughly 7 to 12 cycles, which used a sample-barcoded 5' primer along with a J-beta primer mix. Each cDNA molecule was tagged by a template-switch adaptor with 12 random nucleotides. In TCRdb, the 5' RACE reads were re-called with MiXCR into one record per CDR3 protein. Here the sample spans about 1.6 million distinct CDR3 sequences, roughly 32% being singletons. No fewer than 7 million PBMCs went into each sample. The sequenced sample consisted of blood. The chain couples TRBV20-1 to TRBJ2-7; 7 nucleotides match TRBD1. The clonotype comes from a woman aged 30 to 39 in good health. The CDR3 protein is CSASPDREGFEQCF. Written as DNA, the CDR3 is TGCAGTGCGTCACCCGACAGGGAAGGGTTCGAGCAGTGCTTC.